A single T cell receptor beta chain is shown here with its context. The data stem from a study of blood T cell repertoires in COVID-19. Study as a whole: Acute and convalescent COVID-19 specimens originated in the United States, Italy and Spain. Sources were T cells, B-cell-depleted T cells, or PBMCs; the material itself was cDNA or gDNA.

CDR1 SGDLS and CDR2 YYNGEE come from the germline V gene. V gave up 3 bases and J gave up 4 bases; unmatched junction bases: 4. This CDR3 is built from 14 residues. As handled by the study authors: Estimates of nucleated cell counts were drawn from the amplification of reference gene primers. Libraries were prepared by immunoSEQ multiplex PCR; TCRdb keeps only in-frame clonotypes and omits some of them. That table supplies the V and J calls and clone size; D and trimming were determined from the DNA. The sample includes around 150,000 clones, around 85% of them seen just once. Sequenced: peripheral blood. The chain links TRBV9 to TRBJ2-5, with 9 bases lining up with TRBD2. The receptor was derived from a man aged 65 to 85 with acute or convalescent COVID-19. The CDR3 region is CASSEGTSTETQYF. The CDR3 nucleotides read TGTGCCAGCAGCGAAGGGACTAGCACAGAGACCCAGTACTTC.